Here is one T cell receptor (beta chain) with its context. The record originates from a study of blood T cell repertoires in COVID-19. Study-level background: Specimens from acute and convalescent COVID-19 originated in the United States, Italy and Spain. In each case, the material was cDNA or gDNA derived from T cells, B-cell-depleted T cells, or PBMCs.

Per germline, CDR1 MNHEY and CDR2 SMNVEV (reference sequence). There are 16 residues in the CDR3. V shed 1 base, J shed 7 bases, and the junction held 6 bases outside the gene matches. Per the study methods: Nucleated cell counts were estimated from reference gene primer amplification. Sequencing was performed with immunoSEQ multiplex PCR; in TCRdb, only in-frame clones are kept and a portion is missing. V, J and clone size are taken as reported in that table, and D and trimming were inferred from the DNA itself. The table shows more than 95,000 clones, with around 74% occurring only once. The sequence came from a woman in her seventies with acute or convalescent COVID-19. Sequenced: peripheral blood. The chain employs TRBV27 and TRBJ1-6, with 8 bases matching TRBD1. CDR3 residues: CASSLFGTGGNSPLHF. For the CDR3, the DNA is TGTGCCAGCAGTTTATTTGGGACAGGAGGGAATTCACCCCTCCACTTT.